This T cell receptor (beta chain) originates from a study of T cell repertoires in cytomegalovirus infection. General observations from the study: Dominating the ex vivo response were HLA-C-restricted CMV-specific TCR beta clonotypes. Of the TCR beta families, the public ones yielded a cumulative frequency that identified carriers of CMV plus the relevant HLA.

This clonotype occurred many times. The antigen remains unidentified. Germline CDR1 reads MDHEN; CDR2 reads SYDVKM. This CDR3 region has 12 residues. V dropped 3 bases and J dropped 6 bases, with 8 bases sitting between them. Each CDR3 protein is one row after TCRdb ran MiXCR on the reads. This sample has about 310,000 distinct CDR3 sequences, with around 9.1% found just once. V gene TRBV28 combines with J gene TRBJ1-1, with D perhaps matching TRBD1 (6 bases). The sequencing input was PBMCs. The origin of this receptor is a human donor in good health (CMV status not recorded). Some clones in this sample may be carry-over from other donors' samples. The DNA of the CDR3 is TGTGCCAGCAGTTTGACAGGACCTGAAGCTTTCTTT. Residues: CASSLTGPEAFF.